The 21 T cell receptor beta chains in this list originate from one sample, sequenced in a study of tumor and adjacent non-tumor tissue in lung cancer. The template was RNA from unsorted bulk tissue. Three rounds of nested PCR, following a modified ARM-PCR protocol, produced the TCRbeta library. TCRdb recomputed calls from the multiplex PCR reads with MiXCR, one row per CDR3 protein. This table has tens of thousands of distinct CDR3 sequences, 77% appearing once. Sequenced sample: lung tumor tissue. These receptors all come from a woman aged 45-59 years with non-small cell lung cancer.

As for this clonotype: At one boundary the junction diverges from the germline segment, which might be a read error. The rearrangement links TRBV29-1 to TRBJ2-2, with D perhaps matching TRBD2 (6 bases). This CDR3 comprises 14 residues. Looked up from germline, CDR1 is SQVTM and CDR2 is ANQGSEA. CDR3 sequence: CSAVAASNTGELFF. CDR3 DNA sequence: TGTAGCGCCGTAGCGGCTTCGAACACCGGGGAGCTGTTTTTT.

The table lists this clonotype with many counts. The V gene is TRBV5-5, the J gene TRBJ1-4, with D perhaps matching TRBD1 (5 bases). The CDR3 runs 14 residues. Trimming removed 2 bases from V and 8 bases from J, with 13 bases in between. In germline, CDR1 is SGHKS, CDR2 YYEKEE (reference sequence). In nucleotides, the CDR3 is TGTGCCAGCAGCTTCTTTGGACATTCGGAAAAACTGTTTTTT. It encodes CASSFFGHSEKLFF.

About this clonotype: Compared with germline, one end of the junction differs, possibly owing to a read error. The V gene is TRBV11-2, the J gene TRBJ1-2; D is perhaps TRBD1 (5 bases). This CDR3 contains 13 residues. Germline V gene sequence: CDR1 SGHAT, CDR2 FQNNGV. The CDR3 DNA follows: TGTGCCAGCAGCTTAGATATGGGGGATGGGTACACCTTC. Encoded protein: CASSLDMGDGYTF. The full variable domain, its missing parts supplied by reference TRBV11-2 and TRBJ1-2, is EAGVAQSPRYKIIEKRQSVAFWCNPISGHATLYWYQQILGQGPKLLIQFQNNGVVDDSQLPKDRFSAERLKGVDSTLKIQPAKLEDSAVYLCASSLDMGDGYTFGSGTRLTVV.

This clonotype is judged large (0.1 to 1%). The chain carries TRBV11-2 and TRBJ1-1; the D is unclear. The germline V gene has CDR1 SGHAT and CDR2 FQNNGV. The CDR3 is made up of 14 amino acids. Trimming cost V 3 bases and J 5 bases, with 13 bases left between them. The CDR3 loop reads CASSLLMLGTEAFF. The CDR3 bases are TGTGCCAGCAGCTTGCTAATGCTGGGAACTGAAGCTTTCTTT.

Details on this clonotype: This likely comes from a read error, as the CDR3 has no conserved phenylalanine or tryptophan at its end. The chain carries TRBV28 and TRBJ1-6, with D possibly being TRBD1 (6 bases). V lost 9 bases to trimming and J lost 7 bases, with 19 bases between them. Germline CDR1 is MDHEN and CDR2 is SYDVKM. This CDR3 is built from 15 residues. CDR3 in DNA: TGTGCCAGGAGTCCCTCGGGGGGGCCGAATTCACCCCTCCACATT. Residues: CARSPSGGPNSPLHI.

For this clonotype: The junction shows a germline mismatch at one end, possibly a read error. J is TRBJ1-5 and V is TRBV6-1; 7 bases line up with TRBD1. From germline, CDR1 is MNHNS and CDR2 SASEGT. The CDR3 is made up of 13 amino acids. Here the CDR3 DNA reads TGTGTCAGCAGAGACAGGGGCAATCAGCCCCAGCATTTT. The encoded protein is CVSRDRGNQPQHF.

Comments on this clonotype: An end of the junction differs from the germline gene, which may be a read error. V and J are TRBV12-3 or TRBV12-4 and TRBJ2-2; TRBD1 might be the D (5 bases). This CDR3 spans 14 amino acids. In DNA form, the CDR3 reads TGTGCCAACAAAAGAGACAGAAACACCAGGGAGCTGTTTTTT. Its translation: CANKRDRNTRELFF.

A remark on this clonotype: A read error may produce the germline difference seen at one junction end. The chain has TRBV10-1 and TRBJ2-1; no firm D call. Germline assignment: CDR1 WNHNN and CDR2 SYGVQD (reference sequence). The CDR3 spans 15 residues. The CDR3 DNA follows: TGTGCCAGCAGTGAAAATACCGGGTCTTGGGATGAGCAGTCCTTC. Translated, it gives CASSENTGSWDEQSF.

Concerning this clonotype: Because the CDR3 is missing its conserved closing phenylalanine or tryptophan, this is likely a read error. The genes are TRBV6-5 and TRBJ1-2, with 7 bases fitting TRBD1. Germline V gives CDR1 MNHEY, CDR2 SVGAGI. Trimming at V came to 2 bases and at J to 6 bases, leaving 6 bases not matched to a gene. This CDR3 spans 14 amino acids. The CDR3 loop is CASSYQRQGNGYTS. The CDR3 nucleotides read TGTGCCAGCAGTTACCAGAGACAGGGCAATGGCTACACCTCC.

As regards this clonotype: This may come from a read error, since a much larger clone is one base off. This chain connects TRBV20-1 to TRBJ2-7, with a possible D match to TRBD2 (5 bases). The V end lost 6 bases, the J end lost 1 base, and 13 bases lay between the germline ends. The CDR3 spans 13 residues. Germline CDR1 reads DFQATT; CDR2 reads SNEGSKA (reference sequence). The CDR3: CSAGSRASYEQYF. CDR3 DNA: TGCAGTGCAGGGAGTAGGGCATCCTACGAGCAGTACTTC.

To note about this clonotype: Sequence at one end of the junction differs from germline and may be a read error. The chain carries TRBV10-1 and TRBJ2-5, with D hard to call. CDR3 length: 12 amino acids. In germline, CDR1 is WNHNN, CDR2 SYGVQD (reference sequence). CDR3 sequence reads: CARPTMRDTQYF. The CDR3 coding sequence is TGTGCCAGACCCACCATGAGAGATACCCAGTACTTC.

Turning to this clonotype: The conserved final phenylalanine or tryptophan is absent from the CDR3, which likely points to a read error. This rearrangement joins TRBV10-1 to TRBJ2-2; TRBD1 or TRBD2 may be the D gene (5 bases each). Germline lookup yields CDR1 WNHNN and CDR2 SYGVQD (reference sequence). CDR3 size: 19 residues. Trimming took 2 bases from V and 2 from J, leaving 21 bases between them. CDR3 protein: CASSESRGAGSLNTGELFV. The CDR3 DNA follows: TGCGCCAGCAGTGAGAGTCGGGGCGCAGGGTCCCTAAACACCGGGGAGCTGTTTGTT.

Note on this clonotype: The junction differs from germline at one of its ends, possibly a read error. The rearrangement joins TRBV6-1 to TRBJ1-2, with 7 bases fitting TRBD1. The CDR3 length is 15 residues. The V gene's germline CDR1 is MNHNS and CDR2 SASEGT. The CDR3 is CASNENEQGNYGYAF. CDR3 nucleotide sequence: TGTGCCAGCAATGAAAACGAACAGGGGAACTATGGCTACGCCTTC.

The sample holds one count of this clonotype. A read error is possible here, since a much larger clone lies one base away. This chain joins TRBV24-1 and TRBJ2-7; a weak D match, TRBD2 (5 bases). The CDR3 covers 14 residues. V was shortened by 7 bases and J by 6 bases, with 18 bases between the two germline ends. Looked up from germline, CDR1 is KGHDR and CDR2 is SFDVKD. CDR3 residues: CATSSSGIGIEQYF. CDR3 nucleotides: TGTGCCACCAGCTCCTCCGGGATAGGGATCGAGCAGTACTTC.

This clonotype was picked up one time. A junction end diverges from the germline sequence, so it may reflect a read error. This chain joins TRBV6-5 and TRBJ2-1, with D possibly called TRBD1 or TRBD2 (6 bases each). Germline CDR1 is MNHEY and CDR2 is SVGAGI. The CDR3 contains 17 residues. Written as DNA, the CDR3 is TGTGCCAGCAGGCACGCCTCGGGGCGGGGTAGGGACAATGAGCAATTCTTC. This encodes CASRHASGRGRDNEQFF.

This clonotype was seen just once. At one of its ends the junction is not consistent with the germline gene, which may arise from a read error. The chain employs TRBV7-9 and TRBJ2-1; TRBD2 aligns across 13 bases. The CDR3 loop spans 18 amino acids. Looked up from germline, CDR1 is SEHNR and CDR2 is FQNEAQ (reference sequence). CDR3 DNA sequence: TGTGCGAGCAGCTCGCCACCTAGGACTAGCGGGGGACTCAATGAGCAGTTCTTC. Protein product: CASSSPPRTSGGLNEQFF.

Points on this clonotype: The CDR3 carries no conserved terminal phenylalanine or tryptophan, so it likely arises from a read error. The CDR3 coding sequence is TGTGCCAGCAGCCCGAGACCGGGACAGGATCATGGCTACACCTCC. Translation: CASSPRPGQDHGYTS. V and J are TRBV4-1 and TRBJ1-2, with TRBD1 matching over 8 bases. Germline CDR1 reads MGHRA; CDR2 reads YSYEKL. The CDR3 runs 15 residues.

This clonotype was counted many times. The V call is TRBV20-1, the J call TRBJ2-3; TRBD2 aligns across 9 bases. The trim removed 4 bases at V and 5 bases at J, leaving 13 bases unmatched. CDR1 and CDR2 (germline): DFQATT, SNEGSKA (reference sequence). CDR3 size: 16 residues. The CDR3 nucleotides read TGCAGTGCTATATCTAGACTAGCGGAGACGGTAGATACGCAGTATTTT. It translates to CSAISRLAETVDTQYF.

This clonotype was counted once. This chain uses TRBV4-1 with TRBJ2-1, with D maybe TRBD2 (5 bases). CDR3 length: 13 amino acids. CDR1 MGHRA and CDR2 YSYEKL come from the germline V gene. Deletions cut 6 bases from V and 9 bases from J, with 15 bases between. The CDR3 DNA is TGCGCCAGCAGTCAGGAGGTGGACTCTGAGCAGTTCTTC. It encodes CASSQEVDSEQFF.

With regard to this clonotype: The junction departs from the called germline gene at one end, perhaps through a read error. This chain links TRBV6-1 with TRBJ2-3; D is unresolved. The germline CDR1 and CDR2 sequences are MNHNS and SASEGT. The CDR3 is 15 residues long. The chain's CDR3 is CTSSPRLSRTDTQYF. CDR3 in DNA: TGTACCAGCAGTCCACGACTGAGTCGTACAGATACGCAGTATTTT.

With regard to this clonotype: At one of its ends the junction is not consistent with the germline gene, which may arise from a read error. The genes are TRBV11-2 and TRBJ2-1; 10 bases map to TRBD2. CDR1 and CDR2 (germline): SGHAT, FQNNGV. The CDR3 totals 16 residues. The CDR3 region is CASSPGGLAGVGVQIF. CDR3 sequence (DNA): TGTGCCAGCAGCCCAGGGGGGCTAGCGGGAGTAGGTGTACAGATCTTC.